Listed below are T cell receptor beta chains from one sample, sequenced in a study of blood T cell repertoires in COVID-19. TCRdb's table, derived via immunoSEQ multiplex PCR, lists solely in-frame clones and lacks some. The data hold 150,000 to 200,000 clones, with 70% to 90% observed a single time. Input material: PBMCs or T cells enriched from blood (not recorded which). Receptor source: a woman aged 50 to 65 who had recovered from COVID-19. CDR3s include the opening cysteine and the closing phenylalanine or tryptophan. The order of the fields is V gene, clone size, J gene, D gene, CDR3 DNA, CDR3 protein. A D gene is named only where the DNA matches it firmly. Size values are once, few and many counts, or a class for expanded clones, and some rows have none.

TRBV24-1	NA	TRBJ1-5	TRBD1	TGTGCCACCAGTGACGCTAGAACAGGGGACAATCAGCCCCAGCATTTT	CATSDARTGDNQPQHF
TRBV7-2	NA	TRBJ1-6	TRBD1	TGTGCCAGCAGCCTGGACAGGGGAGATAATTCACCCCTCCACTTT	CASSLDRGDNSPLHF
TRBV27	NA	TRBJ1-6	NA	TGTGCCAGCAGGGACAGAAATAATTCACCCCTCCACTTT	CASRDRNNSPLHF
TRBV24-1	NA	TRBJ2-1	TRBD1	TGTGCCACCAGTGATTTTCCGGGACAGGGGGCGAATGAGCAGTTCTTC	CATSDFPGQGANEQFF
TRBV21-1	NA	TRBJ1-5	NA	TGTGCCAGCACCCTGGACAGGGATCAGGATAATAGCAATCAGCCCCAGCATTTT	CASTLDRDQDNSNQPQHF
TRBV3-1/TRBV3-2	NA	TRBJ1-2	NA	TGTGCCAGCAGCCATACTGCAATCAACTATGGCTACACCTTC	CASSHTAINYGYTF
TRBV13	NA	TRBJ2-7	TRBD1	TGTGCCAGCAGCTTAGGCCGGGGGACAGGTAGCTCCTACGAGCAGTACTTC	CASSLGRGTGSSYEQYF
TRBV24-1	NA	TRBJ2-7	NA	TGTGCCACCAGTGATCACGGCTACGAGCAGTACTTC	CATSDHGYEQYF
TRBV2	NA	TRBJ1-2	NA	TGTGCCAGCAGTGAAGCCCGCTATGTCCCCTCTAAGGAGGGCTACACCTTC	CASSEARYVPSKEGYTF
TRBV9	NA	TRBJ2-1	TRBD2	TGTGCCAGCAGCGTAGACGGTAGCGGGGGGCGCATCTCCTACAATGAGCAGTTCTTC	CASSVDGSGGRISYNEQFF
TRBV5-1	NA	TRBJ2-1	NA	TGCGCCAGCAACATTCTCGGTCCAGCAGGGGAGCAGTTCTTC	CASNILGPAGEQFF
TRBV19	NA	TRBJ2-2	NA	TGTGCCAGTAGTATCGTACAGGCCTCGGCCGGGGAGCTGTTTTTT	CASSIVQASAGELFF
TRBV29-1	few	TRBJ1-2	NA	TGCAGCGTTGAAGTCTACGCAGGGAAAGGCTACACCTTC	CSVEVYAGKGYTF
TRBV6-5	NA	TRBJ2-2	NA	TGTGCCAGCAGTTACCAGGGAACAACTCCGGGGGAGCTGTTTTTT	CASSYQGTTPGELFF
TRBV18	once	TRBJ2-5	TRBD2	TGTGCCAGCTCACCCCTTGCGGGGGGGTTCCAAGAGACCCAGTACTTC	CASSPLAGGFQETQYF
TRBV2	NA	TRBJ2-5	NA	TGTGCCAGCAGGGCGGGACTCCTGAGGAAAGAGACCCAGTACTTC	CASRAGLLRKETQYF
TRBV5-1	NA	TRBJ2-7	TRBD1	TGCGCCAGCAGCTTGGAGGGGACAGGGCTATCCTACGAGCAGTACTTC	CASSLEGTGLSYEQYF
TRBV7-9	NA	TRBJ1-2	TRBD1	TGTGCCAGCAGCGCGGAGACAGGGAATGGCTACACCTTC	CASSAETGNGYTF
TRBV11-3	NA	TRBJ2-3	NA	TGTGCCAGCAGCTTAACTAGCCGAGATACGCAGTATTTT	CASSLTSRDTQYF
TRBV15	once	TRBJ1-2	NA	TGTGCCACCAGCACTCAGGCAGGGTTGGGCGGCTACACCTTC	CATSTQAGLGGYTF
TRBV3-1/TRBV3-2	NA	TRBJ2-6	TRBD1	TGTGCCAGCAGCCACTCCGGGACAGGGTTGGCTGGGGCCAACGTCCTGACTTTC	CASSHSGTGLAGANVLTF
TRBV4-3	NA	TRBJ1-2	NA	TGCGCCAGCAGCCAAGACGAGGGACTCGGGTATGGCTACACCTTC	CASSQDEGLGYGYTF
TRBV4-3	NA	TRBJ2-7	NA	TGCGCCAGCAGCCCCTGGGTTGGCGGGTCATACGAGCAGTACTTC	CASSPWVGGSYEQYF
TRBV19	NA	TRBJ2-1	NA	TGTGCCACTAGGGCAGGCAATGAGCAGTTCTTC	CATRAGNEQFF
TRBV10-2	NA	TRBJ1-2	TRBD1	TGCGCCAGCAGGGAGACAGGGGCGCCTATTGGCTACACCTTC	CASRETGAPIGYTF
TRBV7-9	NA	TRBJ1-6	NA	TGTGCCAGCAGCATCGGGACATCCTATAATTCACCCCTCCACTTT	CASSIGTSYNSPLHF
TRBV19	NA	TRBJ1-1	TRBD1	TGTGCCAGTAGTAAGGACAGGGGCACTGAAGCTTTCTTT	CASSKDRGTEAFF
TRBV5-6	NA	TRBJ1-1	NA	TGTGCCAGCAGCCTCCTCTCCGGTCACGTTAACACTGAAGCTTTCTTT	CASSLLSGHVNTEAFF
TRBV6-5	NA	TRBJ2-7	TRBD2	TGTGCCAGCAACCCGACTAGCGGGGGATCCTACGAGCAGTACTTC	CASNPTSGGSYEQYF
TRBV6-5	few	TRBJ2-2	NA	TGTGCCAGCAGTTACTTCGGCGGACTCACCGGGGAGCTGTTTTTT	CASSYFGGLTGELFF
TRBV2	NA	TRBJ1-1	NA	TGTGCCAGCCCCCGGGGGATGAACACTGAAGCTTTCTTT	CASPRGMNTEAFF
TRBV10-3	NA	TRBJ2-7	TRBD2	TGTGCCATCAGTGAGGGTCTAGCGGGGGACGAGCAGTACTTC	CAISEGLAGDEQYF
TRBV6-2/TRBV6-3	NA	TRBJ2-1	TRBD2	TGTGCCAGCAGTTACCGGCTAGCGGACTACAATGAGCAGTTCTTC	CASSYRLADYNEQFF
TRBV14	NA	TRBJ1-2	NA	TGTGCCAGCAGCCAACAGGCCCTTAACTATGGCTACACCTTC	CASSQQALNYGYTF
TRBV13	once	TRBJ2-7	TRBD1	TGTGCCAGCAGCTCACGTCCGGGACAGCGAGCCTACGAGCAGTACTTC	CASSSRPGQRAYEQYF
TRBV6-5	NA	TRBJ2-7	NA	TGTGCCAGCAGTTACGACGACGGGACCTACGAGCAGTACTTC	CASSYDDGTYEQYF
TRBV5-1	NA	TRBJ2-2	NA	TGCGCCAGCAGCTTGGCCCTGAACACCGGGGAGCTGTTTTTT	CASSLALNTGELFF
TRBV9	NA	TRBJ2-7	NA	TGTGCCAGCAGCGTAGCGGAGGGGACCTACGAGCAGTACTTC	CASSVAEGTYEQYF
TRBV27	NA	TRBJ2-5	NA	TGTGCCAGCAGGGATGGGAGTACGAGCCAAGAGACCCAGTACTTC	CASRDGSTSQETQYF
TRBV20-1	NA	TRBJ2-3	NA	TGCAGTGCCGGGGGACCAGATACGCAGTATTTT	CSAGGPDTQYF
TRBV3-1/TRBV3-2	NA	TRBJ1-1	NA	TGTGCCAGCAGCCCCCGTAGGGGGAACACTGAAGCTTTCTTT	CASSPRRGNTEAFF
TRBV5-6	NA	TRBJ1-3	NA	TGTGCCAGCAGCTTGTTTCAGGGCCTTTCCTCTGGAAACACCATATATTTT	CASSLFQGLSSGNTIYF
TRBV27	NA	TRBJ1-6	NA	TGTGCCAGCAGTGACAGGAGCTCCTATAATTCACCCCTCCACTTT	CASSDRSSYNSPLHF
TRBV11-3	NA	TRBJ1-2	TRBD1	TGTGCCAGCAGCTTCGGACAGGGTGACGGCTACACCTTC	CASSFGQGDGYTF
TRBV7-3	NA	TRBJ2-6	TRBD1	TGTGCCAGCAGCTCCAGGCGACAGGGGACTGGGGCCAACGTCCTGACTTTC	CASSSRRQGTGANVLTF
TRBV15	NA	TRBJ1-2	NA	TGTGCCACCAGCAGATTGAGACAGGAACCTCCCTATGGCTACACCTTC	CATSRLRQEPPYGYTF
TRBV7-8	NA	TRBJ1-5	TRBD1	TGTGCCAGCAGCTCCCTGGACAGGGGAGGGAATCAGCCCCAGCATTTT	CASSSLDRGGNQPQHF